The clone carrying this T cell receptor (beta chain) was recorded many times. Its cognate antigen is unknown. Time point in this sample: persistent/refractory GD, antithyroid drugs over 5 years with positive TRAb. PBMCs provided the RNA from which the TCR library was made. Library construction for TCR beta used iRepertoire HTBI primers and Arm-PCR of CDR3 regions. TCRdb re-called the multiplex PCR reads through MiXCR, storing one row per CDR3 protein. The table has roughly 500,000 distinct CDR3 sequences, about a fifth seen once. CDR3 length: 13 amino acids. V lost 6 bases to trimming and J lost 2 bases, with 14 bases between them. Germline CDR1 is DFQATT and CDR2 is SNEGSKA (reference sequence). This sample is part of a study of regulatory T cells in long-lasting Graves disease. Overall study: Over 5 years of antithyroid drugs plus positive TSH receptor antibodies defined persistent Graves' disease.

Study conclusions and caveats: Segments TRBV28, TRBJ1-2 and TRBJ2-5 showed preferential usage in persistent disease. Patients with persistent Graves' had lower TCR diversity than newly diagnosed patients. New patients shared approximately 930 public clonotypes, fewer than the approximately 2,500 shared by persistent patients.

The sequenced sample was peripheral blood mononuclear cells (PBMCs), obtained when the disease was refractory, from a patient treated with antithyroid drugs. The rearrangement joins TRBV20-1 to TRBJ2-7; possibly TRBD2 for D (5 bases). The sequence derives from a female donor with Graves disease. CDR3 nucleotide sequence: TGCAGTGCAGCACCGGGAAAAACCTACGAGCAGTACTTC. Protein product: CSAAPGKTYEQYF.